Below, 17 T cell receptor beta chains from the same sample are listed, as sequenced in a study of blood T cell repertoires in COVID-19. Using immunoSEQ multiplex PCR, the repertoire was profiled, and TCRdb retains in-frame clones only, with some absent. The data show roughly 46,000 clones, 80% to 90% seen once. Material for sequencing was peripheral blood. The receptors were sampled from a human donor in a cohort sampled during active COVID-19. The donor label of this sample is uncertain.

This sequence joins TRBV20-1 and TRBJ1-5, with a tentative D call TRBD1 (5 bases). Germline V gene sequence: CDR1 DFQATT, CDR2 SNEGSKA (reference sequence). This CDR3 has 13 residues. V shed 3 bases and J shed 7 bases, with 13 bases lying between them. This CDR3 is CSASSGQSQPQHF. The CDR3 nucleotides read TGCAGTGCTAGTTCAGGGCAGTCCCAGCCCCAGCATTTT.

The rearrangement joins TRBV28 to TRBJ1-1, with D perhaps TRBD1 (5 bases). V lost 1 base, J lost 0 bases, and 9 bases lay in between. Germline values: CDR1 MDHEN, CDR2 SYDVKM. The length of the CDR3 is 15 residues. CDR3 region: CASSLFPGLNTEAFF. Here the CDR3 DNA reads TGTGCCAGCAGTTTATTTCCAGGGTTGAACACTGAAGCTTTCTTT. The complete variable domain, with remaining parts taken from reference TRBV28 and TRBJ1-1, reads DVKVTQSSRYLVKRTGEKVFLECVQDMDHENMFWYRQDPGLGLRLIYFSYDVKMKEKGDIPEGYSVSREKKERFSLILESASTNQTSMYLCASSLFPGLNTEAFFGQGTRLTVV.

The chain carries TRBV2 and TRBJ2-1, with 8 bases identical to TRBD2. The germline gives CDR1 SNHLY, CDR2 FYNNEI. The ends lost 11 bases at V and 5 bases at J; junction bases unmatched: 11. CDR3 size: 14 residues. CDR3 in amino acids: CAAGGQRANNEQFF. The CDR3, as DNA: TGTGCCGCGGGAGGCCAGCGGGCTAACAATGAGCAGTTCTTC. Full variable domain (missing parts from reference TRBV2 and TRBJ2-1): EPEVTQTPSHQVTQMGQEVILRCVPISNHLYFYWYRQILGQKVEFLVSFYNNEISEKSEIFDDQFSVERPDGSNFTLKIRSTKLEDSAMYFCAAGGQRANNEQFFGPGTRLTVL.

CDR3 nucleotides: TGTGCCAGCTCACCACTCTTGAACACTGAAGCTTTCTTT. It encodes CASSPLLNTEAFF. The chain is built from TRBV18 and TRBJ1-1, with D unresolved. The CDR3 spans 13 residues. V lost 1 base and J 0 bases, leaving 3 bases between the germline ends. Germline values: CDR1 KGHSH, CDR2 LQKENI.

The chain joins TRBV21-1 to TRBJ1-2; the D call in the table, TRBD1, was not verified against the DNA. TRBV21-1 is classified as a pseudogene. The CDR3 contains 13 residues. The CDR3 coding sequence is TGTGCCAGCCCAATCAGGACAGAGTATGGCTACACCTTC. This translates into CASPIRTEYGYTF.

This chain connects TRBV7-2 to TRBJ1-6, with D maybe TRBD1 (6 bases). Germline V gives CDR1 SGHTA, CDR2 FQGNSA. V lost 2 bases and J lost 8, with 10 bases in between. The CDR3 sequence is 14 residues long. The DNA for the CDR3 is TGTGCCAGCAGCTTAACAGGGATTGATTCACCCCTCCACTTT. It yields the protein CASSLTGIDSPLHF.

The rearrangement links TRBV19 to TRBJ2-1; 7 bases line up with TRBD1. The CDR3 totals 15 residues. From germline, CDR1 is LNHDA and CDR2 SQIVND (reference sequence). The V and J ends lost 1 base and 7 bases, in that order; junction bases with no gene match: 7. CDR3 residues: CASSIAKQGWNEQFF. The CDR3 DNA reads as TGTGCCAGTAGTATAGCTAAACAGGGGTGGAATGAGCAGTTCTTC. The full variable domain, completed using reference TRBV19 and TRBJ2-1, is DGGITQSPKYLFRKEGQNVTLSCEQNLNHDAMYWYRQDPGQGLRLIYYSQIVNDFQKGDIAEGYSVSREKKESFPLTVTSAQKNPTAFYLCASSIAKQGWNEQFFGPGTRLTVL.

J is TRBJ1-2 and V is TRBV25-1; a weak D match, TRBD1 (6 bases). The CDR3 totals 13 residues. V was shortened by 2 bases and J by 8 bases, with 12 bases between the two germline ends. From germline, CDR1 is MGHDK and CDR2 SYGVNS. The CDR3 protein is CASSEGQSWGYTF. CDR3 in DNA: TGTGCCAGCAGTGAAGGACAGTCATGGGGCTACACCTTC.

The V and J genes are TRBV28 and TRBJ1-6, with unresolved D. The germline V gene encodes CDR1 MDHEN and CDR2 SYDVKM. CDR3 size: 12 residues. The V and J ends lost 6 bases and 14 bases respectively, with 14 bases between them. Written as DNA, the CDR3 is TGTGCCAGCAGCGGTGGGCCTTTGACCCTCCACTTT. Amino acids: CASSGGPLTLHF. Looking up the rest from reference TRBV28 and TRBJ1-6 gives the full variable domain: DVKVTQSSRYLVKRTGEKVFLECVQDMDHENMFWYRQDPGLGLRLIYFSYDVKMKEKGDIPEGYSVSREKKERFSLILESASTNQTSMYLCASSGGPLTLHFGNGTRLTVT.

The gene calls are TRBV2 and TRBJ2-3, with a possible D match to TRBD2 (6 bases). CDR1 and CDR2 from the germline V gene are SNHLY and FYNNEI. This CDR3 has 17 amino acids. V lost 7 bases to trimming and J lost 1 base, with 21 bases between them. The DNA of the CDR3 is TGTGCCAGCACCGGCCAACTAGCAGGGTACCGCACAGATACGCAGTATTTT. Translation: CASTGQLAGYRTDTQYF.

On this clone: The germline gene is not matched at one end of the junction; a read error may be the cause. CDR3 region: CASSKAHTYEQYF. The CDR3 coding sequence is TGTGCCAGCAGTAAAGCTCACACCTACGAGCAGTACTTC. The chain couples TRBV2 to TRBJ2-7; no definite D call. The CDR3 has 13 residues. The germline CDR1 and CDR2 sequences are SNHLY and FYNNEI.

This chain joins TRBV5-1 and TRBJ2-3; possible D gene TRBD2, 6 bases. CDR3 size: 16 residues. Germline loops: CDR1 SGHRS, CDR2 YFSETQ. The V and J ends lost 4 bases and 1 base respectively, with 16 bases between them. CDR3 residues: CASSPGTREGTDTQYF. The CDR3 DNA follows: TGCGCCAGCAGCCCCGGGACTCGTGAAGGCACAGATACGCAGTATTTT.

This sequence joins TRBV3-1 (or the pseudogene TRBV3-2) and TRBJ2-1; 12 bases line up with TRBD2. The CDR3 has 16 amino acids. Germline values: CDR1 LGHDT, CDR2 YNNKEL (reference sequence). J was trimmed by 7 bases and V by 4 bases; bases with no gene match: 8. CDR3: CASSRRSGLAGNEQFF. The CDR3 region has the DNA TGTGCCAGCAGCCGTCGGTCCGGACTAGCGGGGAATGAGCAGTTCTTC.

The V and J genes are TRBV7-3 and TRBJ1-1, with 11 positions matching TRBD1. This CDR3 has 15 residues. Looked up from germline, CDR1 is SGHTA and CDR2 is FQGTGA. The V gene end was trimmed by 2 bases and the J gene end by 6 bases; junction bases not matched to a gene: 5. CDR3 in DNA: TGTGCCAGCAGCTTATCCGGGACAGGGGGATCTGAAGCTTTCTTT. Its translation is CASSLSGTGGSEAFF.

V and J are TRBV29-1 and TRBJ1-1, with D possibly matching TRBD1 (5 bases). Per germline, CDR1 SQVTM and CDR2 ANQGSEA. The CDR3 has 13 amino acids. V was pared by 4 bases and J by 7 bases, with 16 bases between. Here the CDR3 DNA reads TGCAGCGTTGCCTACCACAGGTCCAATGAAGCTTTCTTT. Its translation: CSVAYHRSNEAFF.

The table lists this clone with a count of one. This chain uses TRBV6-5 with TRBJ1-5; weak D call: TRBD1 (5 bases). Per the germline V gene, CDR1 is MNHEY and CDR2 is SVGAGI. The CDR3 extends over 13 amino acids. V dropped 6 bases and J dropped 7 bases, with 13 bases sitting between them. The CDR3 nucleotides are TGTGCCAGCAGCTCTGGGGGGGGGCAGCCCCAGCATTTT. It encodes CASSSGGGQPQHF.

This sequence joins TRBV28 and TRBJ2-7; no reliable D call. The V end was cut by 3 bases, the J end by 1 base, with 7 bases between. The CDR3 is 13 residues long. Germline V gene data show CDR1 as MDHEN and CDR2 as SYDVKM. The CDR3 nucleotides read TGTGCCAGCAGTTTCACTGAATCCTACGAGCAGTACTTC. Translated, it gives CASSFTESYEQYF.